Described below is a single TCR beta chain sequence and its context. TCRdb redid the calling of the 5' RACE reads with MiXCR, one entry per CDR3 protein. The profile shows 65,000 to 90,000 distinct CDR3 sequences, approximately 12% of them singletons. This entry is derived from a study of T cells after yellow fever vaccination. Notes on the study in general: Abundant clonotypes from the bulk population could contaminate FACS-sorted repertoires.

This TCR was recovered from a man between 18 and 35 years old who received the YFV17D yellow fever vaccine. The sample here was CD8+ T cells not binding an NS4B(214-222) dextramer, sorted from PBMCs, taken about 20 days after the first yellow fever vaccination.

CDR3 region: CASSGRDRVTAGANVLTF. The CDR3 DNA sequence: TGTGCCAGCAGCGGCCGGGACAGGGTAACAGCCGGGGCCAACGTCCTGACTTTC. The rearrangement uses TRBV11-1 and TRBJ2-6, with 9 bases lining up with TRBD1. The germline V gene encodes CDR1 SGHAT and CDR2 FQDESV (reference sequence). V trimming: 5 bases; J trimming: 4 bases; junction bases outside the gene matches: 12. The CDR3 consists of 18 residues. The entire variable domain, with the rest obtained from reference TRBV11-1 and TRBJ2-6, is as follows: EAEVAQSPRYKITEKSQAVAFWCDPISGHATLYWYRQILGQGPELLVQFQDESVVDDSQLPKDRFSAERLKGVDSTLKIQPAELGDSAMYLCASSGRDRVTAGANVLTFGAGSRLTVL.